This T cell receptor beta chain was documented in a study of blood T cell repertoires in COVID-19. Background on the study: Samples representing acute and convalescent COVID-19 were sourced from the United States, Italy and Spain. The cDNA or gDNA used as material had been derived from T cells, B-cell-depleted T cells, or PBMCs.

This clone turned up a few times. Trimming left V 2 bases short and J 6 bases short, with 18 bases between. CDR1 SGDLS and CDR2 YYNGEE come from the germline V gene. CDR3 size: 16 residues. Per the authors' pipeline: How many nucleated cells were present was estimated from reference gene primer amplification. Assay used: immunoSEQ multiplex PCR; TCRdb lists only in-frame clones, some missing. V, J and clone size are those of that table, while D and trimming were read from the DNA. The top ten clones hold 4.5% to 6% of a sample with about 61,000 clones, roughly 87% of them seen once. The TCR was taken from a man older than 75 in a cohort sampled during active COVID-19. The sample was peripheral blood. V and J are TRBV9 and TRBJ2-1; D not certain. The chain's CDR3 is CASSVDWVRLINEQFF. DNA of the CDR3: TGTGCCAGCAGCGTCGACTGGGTTCGACTGATCAATGAGCAGTTCTTC. The full variable domain, its missing parts supplied by reference TRBV9 and TRBJ2-1, is DSGVTQTPKHLITATGQRVTLRCSPRSGDLSVYWYQQSLDQGLQFLIQYYNGEERAKGNILERFSAQQFPDLHSELNLSSLELGDSALYFCASSVDWVRLINEQFFGPGTRLTVL.